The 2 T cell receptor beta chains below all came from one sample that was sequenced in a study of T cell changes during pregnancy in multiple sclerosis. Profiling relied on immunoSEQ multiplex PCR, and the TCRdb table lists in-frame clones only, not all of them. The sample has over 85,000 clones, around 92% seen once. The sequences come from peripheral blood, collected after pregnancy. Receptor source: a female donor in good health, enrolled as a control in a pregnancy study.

CDR3 residues: CASSRDLRSEQFF. In DNA form, the CDR3 reads TGTGCCAGCAGCCGGGACTTACGGAGTGAGCAGTTCTTC. The chain joins TRBV14 to TRBJ2-1; TRBD2 is a possible D gene (6 bases). CDR1 is SGHDN, CDR2 FVKESK, per germline. Trimming took 4 bases from V and 9 from J, leaving 13 bases between them. The CDR3 contains 13 residues.

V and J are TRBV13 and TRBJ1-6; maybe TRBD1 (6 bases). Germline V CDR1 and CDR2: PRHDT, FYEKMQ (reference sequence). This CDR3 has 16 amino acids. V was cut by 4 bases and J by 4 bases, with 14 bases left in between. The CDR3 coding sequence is TGTGCCAGCAGCTCCCAGGGGAGGGGATATAATTCACCCCTCCACTTT. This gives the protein CASSSQGRGYNSPLHF.